The source of this TCR beta chain is a study of T cell repertoires in cytomegalovirus infection. Study information: Public TCR beta signatures marked donors with CMV infection and the matching HLA.

The germline V gene encodes CDR1 SGHNT and CDR2 YENEEA. V dropped 6 bases and J dropped 5 bases, with 9 bases sitting between them. The CDR3 sequence is 12 residues long. TCRdb ran MiXCR on the reads and lists one entry per CDR3 protein. The sample contains some 180,000 distinct CDR3 sequences, roughly a fifth of which appear only once. In regard to this clonotype: Its antigen is undetermined.

General study points: Cumulative public TCR beta family frequency identified CMV carriers with the relevant HLA.

The sample consisted of PBMCs. The genes are TRBV11-3 and TRBJ2-3; D not resolved. The receptor was isolated from a human donor in good health (CMV status not recorded). Some clones in this sample may be carry-over from other donors' samples. This CDR3 is CASREIGDTQYF. CDR3 nucleotides: TGTGCCAGCAGGGAGATAGGAGATACGCAGTATTTT.